A selection of T cell receptor beta chains follows, all from one sample in a study of STAT3 mutations in large granular lymphocyte leukemia. Assay: immunoSEQ multiplex PCR; the TCRdb copy retains only in-frame clones and omits some. The table lists approximately 200 clones, 63% of them singletons, with roughly 99% in the top ten. Input material: peripheral blood mononuclear cells. These receptors originate from a woman between 50 and 59 years old with T-cell large granular lymphocyte leukemia. Some clones in this sample may be carry-over from other donors' samples. CDR3s include the opening cysteine and the closing phenylalanine or tryptophan.

>TRBJ1-1|TRBV18
CASSPNLGPTEAFF
>TRBJ1-4|TRBV18
CASSPPPLGSKLFF
>TRBJ2-7|TRBV5-1
CASSLFHYGSYEQYF
>TRBJ2-5|TRBV7-9
CASSLARTGTETQYF
>TRBJ1-2|TRBV5-4
CASSSYDGTPYGYTF
>TRBJ2-7|TRBV12-5
CASGLGLAGTYEQYF
>TRBJ1-1|TRBV18
CASSPDRSNTEAFF
>TRBJ2-1|TRBV13
CASSDLAGMLGRQFF
>TRBJ2-7|TRBV13
CASSSGTGYEQYF
>TRBJ1-2|TRBV5-1
CASSHGDGYGYTF
>TRBJ1-2|TRBV5-4
CASSSKQGFGEGYTF
>TRBJ1-2|TRBV30
CAWINTGAQGGYTF
>TRBJ1-1|TRBV30
CAWSEGNTEAFF
>TRBJ2-6|TRBV30
CAWNPLGGVGANVLTF
>TRBJ2-1|TRBV5-1
CASSLEGLAGAHNEQFF
>TRBJ2-1|TRBV6-6
CASSYEGQGLNEQFF
>TRBJ1-3|TRBV6-5
CASSYTGHSGNTIYF
>TRBJ2-5|TRBV5-4
CASSLRTGGLETQYF
>TRBJ1-2|TRBV7-6
CASSLETNYGYTF
>TRBJ1-2|TRBV5-1
CASSLEVRGGYGYTF
>TRBJ1-5|TRBV7-2
CASSLDGGSNQPQHF
>TRBJ1-4|TRBV7-9
CASSLQGGVFRTGGEKLFF
>TRBJ2-7|TRBV6-5
CATQVSGGSYEQYF
>TRBJ2-5|TRBV30
CAWSVGSGPEETQYF
>TRBJ2-3|TRBV5-1
CASSLVLDSDTQYF
>TRBJ2-5|TRBV14
CASSVAGGRETQYF
>TRBJ1-2|TRBV7-9
CASSPQGQRSYTF
>TRBJ1-2|TRBV5-5
CASRGEGYGYTF
>TRBJ2-7|TRBV6-1
CAIGVYEQYF